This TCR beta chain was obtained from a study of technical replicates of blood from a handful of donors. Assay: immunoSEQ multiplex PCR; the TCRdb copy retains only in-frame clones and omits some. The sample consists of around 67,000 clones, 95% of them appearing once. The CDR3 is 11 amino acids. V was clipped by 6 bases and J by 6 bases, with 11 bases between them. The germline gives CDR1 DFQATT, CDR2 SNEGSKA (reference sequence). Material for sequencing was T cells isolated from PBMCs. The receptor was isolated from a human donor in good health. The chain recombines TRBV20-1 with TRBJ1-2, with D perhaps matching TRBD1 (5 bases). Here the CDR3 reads CSATTGDGYTF. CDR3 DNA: TGCAGTGCGACAACGGGGGATGGCTACACCTTC.